This T cell receptor (beta chain) comes out of a study of blood T cells in healthy people across ages. Study results and caveats: Whereas aged donors had fewer naive CD4+ cells, long-lived donors had more of them and higher diversity.

The second PCR ran about 7 to 12 cycles with a sample-barcoded 5' primer and J-beta primers. Each cDNA was tagged by a template-switch adaptor containing 12 random nucleotides. TCRdb reprocessed the 5' RACE reads with MiXCR, giving one entry per CDR3 protein. The data show hundreds of thousands of distinct CDR3 sequences, with more than 55% seen just once and more than 25% held by the top ten. Trimming stripped 3 bases from V and 0 bases from J, with 10 bases between. This CDR3 has 15 residues. Germline V CDR1 and CDR2: SGHTA, FQGNSA. Only a few counts were recorded for this clonotype. Antigen: not known.

Sequenced: blood. The TCR originated in a man in his forties or fifties in good health. This chain connects TRBV7-2 to TRBJ2-3; D call uncertain. The CDR3: CASSLKLDSTDTQYF. CDR3 sequence (DNA): TGTGCCAGCAGCTTGAAACTCGACAGCACAGATACGCAGTATTTT.